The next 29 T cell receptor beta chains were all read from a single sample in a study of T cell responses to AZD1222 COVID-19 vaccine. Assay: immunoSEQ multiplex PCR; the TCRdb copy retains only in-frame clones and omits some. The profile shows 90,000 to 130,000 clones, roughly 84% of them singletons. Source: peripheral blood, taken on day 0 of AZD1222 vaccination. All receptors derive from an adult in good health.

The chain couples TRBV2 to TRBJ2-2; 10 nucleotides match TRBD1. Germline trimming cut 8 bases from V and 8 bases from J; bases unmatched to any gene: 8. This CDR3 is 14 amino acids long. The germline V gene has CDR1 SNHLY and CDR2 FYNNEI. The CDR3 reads CASGGQGSLGELFF. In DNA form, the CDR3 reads TGTGCCAGCGGGGGACAGGGGAGTTTAGGGGAGCTGTTTTTT.

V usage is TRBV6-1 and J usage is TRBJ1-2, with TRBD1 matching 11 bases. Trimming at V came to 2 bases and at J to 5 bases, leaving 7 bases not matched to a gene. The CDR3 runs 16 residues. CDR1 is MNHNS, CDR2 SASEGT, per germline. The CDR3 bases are TGTGCCAGCAGTGAATGGGACAGGGGGGCGACTTATGGCTACACCTTC. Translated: CASSEWDRGATYGYTF.

The CDR3 sequence is CASSRMRTANTEAFF. The CDR3, as DNA: TGTGCCAGCAGCCGGATGAGGACAGCTAACACTGAAGCTTTCTTT. The rearrangement joins TRBV7-8 to TRBJ1-1; a possible D gene is TRBD1 (6 bases). Germline V gene lookup returns CDR1 SGHVS and CDR2 FQNEAQ. The CDR3 consists of 15 residues. Trimming left V 5 bases short and J 2 bases short, with 15 bases between.

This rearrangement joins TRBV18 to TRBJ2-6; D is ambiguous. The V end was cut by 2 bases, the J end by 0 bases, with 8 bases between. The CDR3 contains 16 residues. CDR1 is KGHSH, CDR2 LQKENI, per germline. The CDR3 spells CASSPAGSSGANVLTF. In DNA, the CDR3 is TGTGCCAGCTCACCAGCAGGATCCTCTGGGGCCAACGTCCTGACTTTC.

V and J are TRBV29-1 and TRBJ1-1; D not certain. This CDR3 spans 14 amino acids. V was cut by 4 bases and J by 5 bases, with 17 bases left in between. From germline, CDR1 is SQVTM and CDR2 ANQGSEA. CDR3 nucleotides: TGCAGCGTTGGGGTGGAGGGAGGGAGGACTGAAGCTTTCTTT. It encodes CSVGVEGGRTEAFF.

CDR3 in amino acids: CASTRFPGLADTQYF. In nucleotides, the CDR3 is TGTGCCAGCACCCGATTTCCGGGACTAGCAGATACGCAGTATTTT. The chain has TRBV7-2 and TRBJ2-3; the match to TRBD2 covers 8 bases. CDR1 is SGHTA and CDR2 is FQGNSA in the germline V gene. V dropped 7 bases and J dropped 4; count of bases not matched to a gene: 10. The CDR3 loop spans 15 amino acids.

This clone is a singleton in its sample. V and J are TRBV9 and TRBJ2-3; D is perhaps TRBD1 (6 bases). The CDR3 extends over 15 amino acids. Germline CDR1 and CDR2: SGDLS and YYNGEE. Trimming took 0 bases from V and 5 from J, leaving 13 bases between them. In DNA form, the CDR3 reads TGTGCCAGCAGCGTAGGTGCCGGACAGAGAGATACGCAGTATTTT. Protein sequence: CASSVGAGQRDTQYF.

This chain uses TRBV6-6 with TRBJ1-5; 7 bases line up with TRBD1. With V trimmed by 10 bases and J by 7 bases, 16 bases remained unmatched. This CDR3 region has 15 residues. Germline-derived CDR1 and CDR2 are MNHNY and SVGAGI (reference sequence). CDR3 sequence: CATSRGRGVLQPQHF. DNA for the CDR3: TGTGCCACCTCGCGGGGCAGGGGGGTTTTGCAGCCCCAGCATTTT.

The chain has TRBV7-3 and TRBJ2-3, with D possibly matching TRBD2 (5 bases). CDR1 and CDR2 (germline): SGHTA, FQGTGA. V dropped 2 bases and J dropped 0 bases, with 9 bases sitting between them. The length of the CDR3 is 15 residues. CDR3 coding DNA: TGTGCCAGCAGCTTAGACGGCGGGAGCACAGATACGCAGTATTTT. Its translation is CASSLDGGSTDTQYF. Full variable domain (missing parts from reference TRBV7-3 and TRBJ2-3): GAGVSQTPSNKVTEKGKYVELRCDPISGHTALYWYRQSLGQGPEFLIYFQGTGAADDSGLPNDRFFAVRPEGSVSTLKIQRTERGDSAVYLCASSLDGGSTDTQYFGPGTRLTVL.

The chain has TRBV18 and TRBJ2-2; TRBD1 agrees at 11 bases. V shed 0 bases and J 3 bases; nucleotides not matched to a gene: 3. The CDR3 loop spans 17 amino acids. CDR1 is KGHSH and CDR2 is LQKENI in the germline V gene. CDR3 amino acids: CASSPPGTGGYTGELFF. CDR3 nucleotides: TGTGCCAGCTCACCACCGGGGACAGGGGGATACACCGGGGAGCTGTTTTTT.

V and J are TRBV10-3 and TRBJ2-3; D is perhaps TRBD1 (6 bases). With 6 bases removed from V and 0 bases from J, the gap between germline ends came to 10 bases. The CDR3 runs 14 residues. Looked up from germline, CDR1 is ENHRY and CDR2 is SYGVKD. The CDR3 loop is CAIRDSLSTDTQYF. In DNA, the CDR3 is TGTGCCATCAGGGACAGCCTTAGCACAGATACGCAGTATTTT.

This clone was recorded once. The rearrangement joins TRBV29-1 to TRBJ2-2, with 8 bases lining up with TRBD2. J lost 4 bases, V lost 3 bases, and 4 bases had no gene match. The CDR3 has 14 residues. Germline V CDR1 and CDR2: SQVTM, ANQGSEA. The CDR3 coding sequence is TGCAGCGTTGAGGTTAGCGGGGTCACCGGGGAGCTGTTTTTT. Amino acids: CSVEVSGVTGELFF.

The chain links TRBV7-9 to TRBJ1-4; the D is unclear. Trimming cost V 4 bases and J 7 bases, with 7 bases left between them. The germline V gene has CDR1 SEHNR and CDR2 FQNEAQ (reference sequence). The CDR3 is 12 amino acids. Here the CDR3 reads CASSWGGEKLFF. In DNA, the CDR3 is TGTGCCAGCAGCTGGGGAGGTGAAAAACTGTTTTTT.

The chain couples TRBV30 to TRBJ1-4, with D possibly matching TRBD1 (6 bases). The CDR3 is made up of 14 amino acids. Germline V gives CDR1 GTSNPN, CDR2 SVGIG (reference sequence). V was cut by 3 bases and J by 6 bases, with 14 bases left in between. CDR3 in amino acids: CAWRALGGDEKLFF. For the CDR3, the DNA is TGTGCCTGGAGGGCATTGGGGGGCGATGAAAAACTGTTTTTT.

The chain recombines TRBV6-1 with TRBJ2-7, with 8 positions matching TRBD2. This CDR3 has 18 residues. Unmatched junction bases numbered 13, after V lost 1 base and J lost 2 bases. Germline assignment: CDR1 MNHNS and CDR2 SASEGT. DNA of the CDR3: TGTGCCAGCAGTGAAGTGGAAGTCCAAAGCGGGAGACCCTACGAGCAGTACTTC. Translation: CASSEVEVQSGRPYEQYF.

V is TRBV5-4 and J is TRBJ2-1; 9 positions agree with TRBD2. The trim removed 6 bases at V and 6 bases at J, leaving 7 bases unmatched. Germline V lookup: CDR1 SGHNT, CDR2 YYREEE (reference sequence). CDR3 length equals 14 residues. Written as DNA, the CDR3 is TGTGCCAGCACCTCCGGGACTAGCTTCAATGAGCAGTTCTTC. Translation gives CASTSGTSFNEQFF. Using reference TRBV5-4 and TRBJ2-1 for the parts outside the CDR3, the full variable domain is ETGVTQSPTHLIKTRGQQVTLRCSSQSGHNTVSWYQQALGQGPQFIFQYYREEENGRGNFPPRFSGLQFPNYSSELNVNALELDDSALYLCASTSGTSFNEQFFGPGTRLTVL.

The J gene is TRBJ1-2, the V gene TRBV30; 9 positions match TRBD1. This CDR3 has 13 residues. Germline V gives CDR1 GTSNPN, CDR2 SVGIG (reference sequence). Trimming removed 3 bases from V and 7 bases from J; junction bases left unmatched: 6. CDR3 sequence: CAWSEGQGIGYTF. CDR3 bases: TGTGCCTGGAGCGAGGGACAGGGAATTGGCTACACCTTC.

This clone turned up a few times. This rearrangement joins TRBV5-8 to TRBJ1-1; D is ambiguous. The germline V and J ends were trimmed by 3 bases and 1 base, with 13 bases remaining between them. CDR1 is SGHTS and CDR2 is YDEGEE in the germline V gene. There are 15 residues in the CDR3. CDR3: CASSWTLLSNTEAFF. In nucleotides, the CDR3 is TGTGCCAGCAGCTGGACCCTCTTATCGAACACTGAAGCTTTCTTT.

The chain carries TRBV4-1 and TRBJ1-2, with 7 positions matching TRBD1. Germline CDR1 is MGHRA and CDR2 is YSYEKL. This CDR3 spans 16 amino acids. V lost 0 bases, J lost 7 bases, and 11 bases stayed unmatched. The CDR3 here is CASSQDGRRQGIGYTF. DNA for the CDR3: TGCGCCAGCAGCCAAGATGGGAGAAGACAGGGTATTGGCTACACCTTC.

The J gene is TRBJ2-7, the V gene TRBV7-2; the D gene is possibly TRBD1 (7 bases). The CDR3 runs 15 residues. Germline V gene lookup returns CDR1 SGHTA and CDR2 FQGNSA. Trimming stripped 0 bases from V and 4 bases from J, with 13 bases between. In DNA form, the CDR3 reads TGTGCCAGCAGCTTAGCAGGAGGGGGCGGATACGAGCAGTACTTC. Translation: CASSLAGGGGYEQYF.

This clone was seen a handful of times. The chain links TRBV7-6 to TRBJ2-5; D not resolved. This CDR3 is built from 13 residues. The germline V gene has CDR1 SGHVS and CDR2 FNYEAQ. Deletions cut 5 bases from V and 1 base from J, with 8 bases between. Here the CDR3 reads CASSQMGQETQYF. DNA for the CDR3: TGTGCCAGCAGCCAGATGGGCCAAGAGACCCAGTACTTC.

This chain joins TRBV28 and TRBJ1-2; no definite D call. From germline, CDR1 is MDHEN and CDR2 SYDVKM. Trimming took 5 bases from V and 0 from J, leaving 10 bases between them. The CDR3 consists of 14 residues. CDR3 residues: CASSEVRPNYGYTF. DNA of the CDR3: TGTGCCAGCAGTGAGGTCAGACCTAACTATGGCTACACCTTC.

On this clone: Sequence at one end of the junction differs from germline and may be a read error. In DNA, the CDR3 is TGTGCCAGCAGTTTGGCCTTAAACATTCAGTACTTC. Translated: CASSLALNIQYF. The chain combines TRBV5-6 with TRBJ2-4; no clear D. The V gene's germline CDR1 is SGHDT and CDR2 YYEEEE. The CDR3 runs to 12 residues.

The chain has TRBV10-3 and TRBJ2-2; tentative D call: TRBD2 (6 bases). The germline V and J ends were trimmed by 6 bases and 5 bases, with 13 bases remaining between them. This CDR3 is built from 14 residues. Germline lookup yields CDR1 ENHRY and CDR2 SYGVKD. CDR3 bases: TGTGCCATCAGGACCGGGGGAACGACCGGGGAGCTGTTTTTT. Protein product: CAIRTGGTTGELFF.

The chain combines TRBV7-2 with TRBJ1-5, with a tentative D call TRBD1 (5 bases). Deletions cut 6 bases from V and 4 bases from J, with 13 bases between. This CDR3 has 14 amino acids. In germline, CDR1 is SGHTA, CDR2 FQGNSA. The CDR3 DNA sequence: TGTGCCAGCAGTCCCGGGGCTCGAAATCAGCCCCAGCATTTT. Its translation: CASSPGARNQPQHF.

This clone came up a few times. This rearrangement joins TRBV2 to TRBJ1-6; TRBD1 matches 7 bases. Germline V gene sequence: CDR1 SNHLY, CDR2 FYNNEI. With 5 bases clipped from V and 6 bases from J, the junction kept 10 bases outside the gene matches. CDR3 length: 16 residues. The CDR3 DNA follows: TGTGCCAGCAGTAAAAGATATGGACAGGCTAATTCACCCCTCCACTTT. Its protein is CASSKRYGQANSPLHF.

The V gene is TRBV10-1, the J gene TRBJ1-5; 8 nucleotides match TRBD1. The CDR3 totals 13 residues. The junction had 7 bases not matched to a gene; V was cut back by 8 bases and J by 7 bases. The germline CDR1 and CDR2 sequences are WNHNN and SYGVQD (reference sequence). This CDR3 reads CASGWTGHQPQHF. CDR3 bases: TGCGCCAGCGGATGGACAGGGCACCAGCCCCAGCATTTT.

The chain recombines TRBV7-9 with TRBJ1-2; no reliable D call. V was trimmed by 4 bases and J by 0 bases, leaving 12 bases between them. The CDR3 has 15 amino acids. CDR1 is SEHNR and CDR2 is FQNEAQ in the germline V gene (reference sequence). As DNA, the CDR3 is TGTGCCAGCAGCTCCGGTGGAGGATCTAACTATGGCTACACCTTC. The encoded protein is CASSSGGGSNYGYTF.

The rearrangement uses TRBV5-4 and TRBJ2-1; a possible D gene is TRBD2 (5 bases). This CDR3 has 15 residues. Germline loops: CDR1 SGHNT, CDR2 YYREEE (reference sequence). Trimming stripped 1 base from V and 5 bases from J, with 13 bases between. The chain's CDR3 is CASSLLLTTNNEQFF. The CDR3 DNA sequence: TGTGCCAGCAGCTTGTTGCTGACTACTAACAATGAGCAGTTCTTC.